This TCR beta chain was identified during a study of blood T cells in healthy people across ages. Study results and limitations: Long-lived and aged donors differed, with more naive CD4+ cells and higher diversity in the long-lived.

Through a sample-barcoded 5' primer and a J-beta primer mix, a second PCR was run for roughly 6 to 12 cycles. MiXCR, applied by TCRdb to the 5' RACE reads, yields one record per CDR3 protein. Here the sample spans about 640,000 distinct CDR3 sequences, roughly 50% being singletons. This CDR3 region has 14 residues. Germline V lookup: CDR1 SGHVS, CDR2 FQNEAQ. V dropped 5 bases and J dropped 3 bases, with 12 bases sitting between them. Samples had at least 7 million PBMCs isolated from them. RNA extraction gave at least 5 micrograms of total RNA per sample. For this clonotype: What it binds is not known.

Source material: blood. The TCR sequence derives from a man aged 60 to 75 in good health. The chain couples TRBV7-8 to TRBJ2-3; D is possibly TRBD1 or TRBD2 (5 bases each). CDR3 amino acids: CASSGGSATDTQYF. In DNA form, the CDR3 reads TGTGCCAGCAGCGGGGGAAGTGCAACAGATACGCAGTATTTT. Filled out from reference TRBV7-8 and TRBJ2-3, the complete variable domain reads GAGVSQSPRYKVAKRGQDVALRCDPISGHVSLFWYQQALGQGPEFLTYFQNEAQLDKSGLPSDRFFAERPEGSVSTLKIQRTQQEDSAVYLCASSGGSATDTQYFGPGTRLTVL.